This T cell receptor (beta chain) was found in a study of cytomegalovirus exposure and HLA in healthy donors. CDR1 LGHNA and CDR2 YNFKEQ come from the germline V gene. This CDR3 has 13 amino acids. Regarding this clone: Its ends do not fully match the called genes, so a read error is possible.

PCR employed 60 Vbeta and 13 Jbeta primers. Per the study methods: An analysis performed later counted around 86 million unique TCR beta chains (approximately 10 million of them shared). The repertoire was sequenced with immunoSEQ multiplex PCR; TCRdb's copy has only in-frame clones and lacks some. The DNA was the basis for D and trimming; V, J and clone size are from that table. The data show about 130,000 clones, approximately 79% seen once. The source material was PBMCs. The clonotype comes from a man in his forties in good health and CMV-seropositive. The J gene is TRBJ2-7, the V gene TRBV4-2, with 9 bases identical to TRBD1. CDR3 in DNA: TGTGCCAGCAGCCAAGACACAGGGGGCGCGATTGACTTC. It translates to CASSQDTGGAIDF.